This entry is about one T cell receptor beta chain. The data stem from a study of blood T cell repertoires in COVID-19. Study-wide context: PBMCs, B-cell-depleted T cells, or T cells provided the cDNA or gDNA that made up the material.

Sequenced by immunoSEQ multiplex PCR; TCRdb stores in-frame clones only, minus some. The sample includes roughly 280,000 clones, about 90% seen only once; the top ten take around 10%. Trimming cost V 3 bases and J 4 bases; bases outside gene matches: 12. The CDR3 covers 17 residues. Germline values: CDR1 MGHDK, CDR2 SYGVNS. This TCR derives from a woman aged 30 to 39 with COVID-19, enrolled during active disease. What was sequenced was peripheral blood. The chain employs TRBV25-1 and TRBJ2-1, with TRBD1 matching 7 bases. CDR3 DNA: TGTGCCAGCAGTGACCGCCTTACAGGGGCTTCGTACAATGAGCAGTTCTTC. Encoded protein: CASSDRLTGASYNEQFF.